This T cell receptor beta chain came from a study of T-cell memory formation after mild COVID-19. MiXCR, applied by TCRdb to the 5' RACE reads, yields one record per CDR3 protein. The sample records tens of thousands of distinct CDR3 sequences, 6.6% being singletons. This CDR3 spans 13 amino acids. Germline V gene data show CDR1 as SNHLY and CDR2 as FYNNEI. The ends lost 6 bases at V and 5 bases at J; junction bases unmatched: 5. General study points: Day 15 to 85 contracting clones showed balanced CD4/CD8; day 15 to 37 expanders favored CD4+.

Comment on this clonotype: Antigen: not known.

This chain uses TRBV2 with TRBJ1-1, with 8 bases identical to TRBD1. Sequenced sample: PBMCs or a T cell subset sorted from them (not recorded which). This clonotype was obtained from an adult who had mild COVID-19 (a few samples of this study predate the infection). Cell type and time point are not known. CDR3 sequence: CASRRTGRTEAFF. DNA for the CDR3: TGTGCCAGCAGGAGGACAGGGAGAACTGAAGCTTTCTTT.